Sequencing of this TCR beta chain was carried out in a study of T cell responses to AZD1222 COVID-19 vaccine. Study-wide findings and caveats: Two doses of AZD1222 preceded a rise in Spike-specific TCR breadth and depth. Females made up more of the donors, who were largely white British, and clonal diversity may have come out too low. AZD1222 recipients seropositive at baseline numbered only 5 to 7.

The protocol was immunoSEQ multiplex PCR, while the TCRdb copy is restricted to in-frame clones and leaves out a portion. The sample includes some 97,000 clones, approximately 89% of them seen just once. CDR3 length equals 12 residues. V was trimmed by 0 bases and J by 6 bases, leaving 6 bases between them. Germline lookup yields CDR1 SGHNT and CDR2 YENEEA. Regarding this clone: The antigen is undetermined.

J is TRBJ2-7 and V is TRBV11-3; perhaps TRBD2 as D (6 bases). The specimen was peripheral blood, collected on day 0 of MenACWY control vaccination. This TCR derives from an adult in good health. This CDR3 is CASSLEGGEQYF. The CDR3 coding sequence is TGTGCCAGCAGCTTAGAGGGGGGCGAGCAGTACTTC.